The 17 T cell receptor beta chains given below trace back to one sample, sequenced in a study of blood T cells in healthy people across ages. A sample-barcoded 5' primer and a J-beta primer mix were used in a second PCR of about 6 to 12 cycles. TCRdb re-derived calls from the 5' RACE reads in MiXCR, one entry per CDR3 protein. The sample gives roughly 2 million distinct CDR3 sequences, less than 50% of which show up once; more than 2% is in the top ten. Sequencing used blood. The receptors were gathered from a woman in her thirties or forties in good health.

The chain combines TRBV11-1 with TRBJ2-6; TRBD1 agrees at 10 bases. With V trimmed by 4 bases and J by 1 base, 19 bases remained unmatched. Germline loops: CDR1 SGHAT, CDR2 FQDESV (reference sequence). The CDR3 totals 22 residues. CDR3 in amino acids: CASSSPGTGEALIGSGANVLTF. In nucleotides, the CDR3 is TGTGCCAGCAGCTCACCCGGGACAGGGGAGGCACTGATTGGATCTGGGGCCAACGTCCTGACTTTC.

The chain carries TRBV7-6 and TRBJ2-1; possibly TRBD1 for D (6 bases). Per germline, CDR1 SGHVS and CDR2 FNYEAQ. CDR3 length equals 16 residues. Trimming cost V 2 bases and J 2 bases, with 13 bases left between them. Written as DNA, the CDR3 is TGTGCCAGCAGCTTATATGGACAGTATGCCTACAATGAGCAGTTCTTC. It specifies CASSLYGQYAYNEQFF.

The DNA of the CDR3 is TGCAGTGCTCCCAGGGGGAGCCAAGGGTGGGAGGCGGGCTACACCTTC. Protein product: CSAPRGSQGWEAGYTF. This chain uses TRBV20-1 with TRBJ1-2; 7 nucleotides match TRBD1. This CDR3 has 16 amino acids. Germline CDR1 and CDR2: DFQATT and SNEGSKA (reference sequence). The junction had 20 bases not matched to a gene; V was cut back by 5 bases and J by 8 bases.

V and J are TRBV29-1 and TRBJ2-3; TRBD2 agrees at 11 bases. Germline CDR1 is SQVTM and CDR2 is ANQGSEA. Trimming cost V 7 bases and J 2 bases; bases outside gene matches: 11. This CDR3 region has 16 residues. CDR3 coding DNA: TGCAGCGCAGCCGGGGTAGCGGGGGGGTACACAGATACGCAGTATTTT. Translated, it gives CSAAGVAGGYTDTQYF.

The sample holds a few counts of this clonotype. The chain uses TRBV5-1 and TRBJ2-3, with 8 bases that match TRBD1. V gave up 4 bases and J gave up 5 bases; unmatched junction bases: 9. The germline gives CDR1 SGHRS, CDR2 YFSETQ. The CDR3 runs to 15 residues. Written as DNA, the CDR3 is TGCGCCAGCAGCAGGGATACAGGGGGAGGAGATACGCAGTATTTT. Protein product: CASSRDTGGGDTQYF.

The V gene is TRBV25-1, the J gene TRBJ2-7; TRBD1 agrees at 7 bases. The closer fit of TRBJ2-5 to the DNA end suggests the J call may be wrong. CDR1 is MGHDK, CDR2 SYGVNS, per germline. The CDR3 is 11 amino acids. Written as DNA, the CDR3 is TGTGCCAGCACGAGGGGGCAGACCCAGTACTTC. The encoded protein is CASTRGQTQYF.

This clonotype was seen a few times. This rearrangement joins TRBV29-1 to TRBJ2-3; 8 bases fit TRBD2. CDR1 is SQVTM and CDR2 is ANQGSEA in the germline V gene. After removal of 6 bases from V and 6 bases from J, the junction contained 11 bases not matched to a gene. The CDR3 spans 14 residues. The CDR3 spells CSVALRGVKDTQYF. The CDR3 DNA sequence: TGCAGCGTGGCCTTGCGGGGGGTGAAGGATACGCAGTATTTT.

This CDR3 reads CASSARTEGTMVSNEQFF. The CDR3 region has the DNA TGTGCCAGCAGCGCCAGGACAGAGGGCACTATGGTTAGTAATGAGCAGTTCTTC. The V call is TRBV27, the J call TRBJ2-1, with D possibly matching TRBD1 (6 bases). The CDR3 runs 18 residues. The V and J ends lost 6 bases and 7 bases respectively, with 28 bases between them. Looked up from germline, CDR1 is MNHEY and CDR2 is SMNVEV (reference sequence).

In this sample, this clonotype turned up a few times. The rearrangement joins TRBV7-2 to TRBJ1-5; the D is unclear. The V end lost 3 bases, the J end lost 4 bases, and 7 bases lay between the germline ends. The length of the CDR3 is 13 residues. Germline-derived CDR1 and CDR2 are SGHTA and FQGNSA. The CDR3 loop is CASSFRQNQPQHF. The CDR3, as DNA: TGTGCCAGCAGCTTCAGGCAGAATCAGCCCCAGCATTTT.

This clonotype was counted only a few times. The chain couples TRBV10-3 to TRBJ2-5; no clear D. The CDR3 is made up of 13 amino acids. The V end lost 2 bases, the J end lost 1 base, and 5 bases lay between the germline ends. Germline CDR1 is ENHRY and CDR2 is SYGVKD. CDR3 amino acids: CAISEGLQETQYF. The CDR3 coding sequence is TGTGCCATCAGTGAGGGGCTCCAAGAGACCCAGTACTTC.

The CDR3 loop reads CASSFRPNQPQHF. CDR3 bases: TGTGCCAGCAGTTTCAGACCCAATCAGCCCCAGCATTTT. The chain is built from TRBV6-5 and TRBJ1-5; no clear D. Trimming stripped 4 bases from V and 3 bases from J, with 7 bases between. The CDR3 is 13 residues long. Germline CDR1 and CDR2: MNHEY and SVGAGI.

The J gene is TRBJ2-1, the V gene TRBV10-2; 9 bases are a match to TRBD2. With 7 bases clipped from V and 6 bases from J, the junction kept 7 bases outside the gene matches. The germline gives CDR1 WSHSY, CDR2 SAAADI. The CDR3 is 14 residues long. The CDR3 DNA sequence: TGCGCCAGCAAGTATGCGGGGGGGGCCAATGAGCAGTTCTTC. Its translation is CASKYAGGANEQFF.

V gene TRBV5-1 combines with J gene TRBJ2-1; a possible D gene is TRBD1 (6 bases). From germline, CDR1 is SGHRS and CDR2 YFSETQ. The CDR3 has 15 residues. V was clipped by 7 bases and J by 0 bases, with 14 bases between them. The CDR3 is CASERTGSSYNEQFF. The CDR3 DNA follows: TGCGCCAGCGAACGAACAGGGAGCTCCTACAATGAGCAGTTCTTC.

The CDR3 here is CASSAMQGNTEAFF. The CDR3 coding sequence is TGTGCCAGCAGCGCCATGCAGGGGAACACTGAAGCTTTCTTT. V gene TRBV9 combines with J gene TRBJ1-1, with TRBD1 as a possible D gene (5 bases). The CDR3 loop spans 14 amino acids. CDR1 SGDLS and CDR2 YYNGEE come from the germline V gene. Trimming removed 3 bases at V and 1 base at J, with 10 bases between.

V usage is TRBV20-1 and J usage is TRBJ2-7, with D perhaps TRBD2 (6 bases). The ends were cut back, 6 bases at V and 7 bases at J, with 19 bases in the middle. CDR3 length: 13 residues. In germline, CDR1 is DFQATT, CDR2 SNEGSKA (reference sequence). CDR3: CSAPGVEDNEQYF. Here the CDR3 DNA reads TGCAGTGCCCCGGGGGTGGAGGACAATGAGCAGTACTTC.

This clonotype was seen a few times. The chain links TRBV27 to TRBJ1-5; the D is unclear. Germline CDR1 reads MNHEY; CDR2 reads SMNVEV (reference sequence). The V end lost 3 bases, the J end lost 0 bases, and 6 bases lay between the germline ends. The CDR3 extends over 14 amino acids. CDR3 residues: CASSLTISNQPQHF. The DNA of the CDR3 is TGTGCCAGCAGTTTGACCATTAGCAATCAGCCCCAGCATTTT.

The chain uses TRBV10-3 and TRBJ2-1; 9 positions match TRBD2. V trimming: 8 bases; J trimming: 3 bases; junction bases outside the gene matches: 8. CDR3 size: 15 residues. The germline CDR1 and CDR2 sequences are ENHRY and SYGVKD. The chain's CDR3 is CAIAGGGGGYNEQFF. Here the CDR3 DNA reads TGTGCCATCGCAGGAGGCGGGGGGGGCTACAATGAGCAGTTCTTC.